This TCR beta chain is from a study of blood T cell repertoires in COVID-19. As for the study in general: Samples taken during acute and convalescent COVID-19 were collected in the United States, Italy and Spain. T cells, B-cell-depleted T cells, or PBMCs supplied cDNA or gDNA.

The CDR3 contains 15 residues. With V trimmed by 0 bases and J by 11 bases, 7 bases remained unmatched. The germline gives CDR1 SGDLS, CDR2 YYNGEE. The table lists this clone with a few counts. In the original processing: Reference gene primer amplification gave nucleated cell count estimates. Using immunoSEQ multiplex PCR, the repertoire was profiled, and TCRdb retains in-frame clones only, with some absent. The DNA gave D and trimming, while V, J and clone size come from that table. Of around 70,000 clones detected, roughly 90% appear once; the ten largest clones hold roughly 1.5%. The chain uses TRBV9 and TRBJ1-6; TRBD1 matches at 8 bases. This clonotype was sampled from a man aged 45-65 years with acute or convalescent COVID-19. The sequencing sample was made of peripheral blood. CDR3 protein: CASSVADRVIAPLHF. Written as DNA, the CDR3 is TGTGCCAGCAGCGTAGCGGACAGGGTTATTGCACCCCTCCACTTT.